This is a list of T cell receptor beta chains from one sample in a study of low-dose radiotherapy and immunotherapy resistance in tumors. Using its own MiXCR run on the reads, TCRdb lists one record per CDR3 protein. The table records about 58,000 distinct CDR3 sequences, about 23% of them present only once. The specimen was PBMCs, collected after low-dose radiotherapy plus immunotherapy. All receptors come from a male donor with prostate cancer. The CDR3 runs from the conserved cysteine through the conserved F or W. D genes are given only for firm matches. Where a row states a size, it is once, few, many or the class of an expanded clone; other rows omit it.

size: many; D: -; J: TRBJ1-4; V: TRBV5-1; DNA: TGCGCCAGCAGCCCTTCACGGGGAAATGAAAAACTGTTTTTT; CDR3: CASSPSRGNEKLFF
size: -; D: TRBD1; J: TRBJ1-5; V: TRBV5-4; DNA: TGTGCCAGCAGCGCGACGGACAGGGGCAATCAGCCCCAGCATTTT; CDR3: CASSATDRGNQPQHF
size: many; D: -; J: TRBJ2-2; V: TRBV5-1; DNA: TGCGCCAGCAGCTTGGGGGCCAGCGGAACGAACACCGGGGAGCTGTTTTTT; CDR3: CASSLGASGTNTGELFF
size: -; D: -; J: TRBJ2-7; V: TRBV9; DNA: TGTGCCAGCAGCCCTTCCCTGGCCAGGACCTTGTACTTC; CDR3: CASSPSLARTLYF
size: many; D: -; J: TRBJ1-1; V: TRBV3-1; DNA: TGTGCCAGCAGCCACAAACGGGCGAACACTGAAGCTTTCTTT; CDR3: CASSHKRANTEAFF
size: many; D: TRBD1; J: TRBJ1-2; V: TRBV30; DNA: TGTGCCTCCCCCGACAGGGGTAACTATGGCTACACCTTC; CDR3: CASPDRGNYGYTF
size: many; D: TRBD2; J: TRBJ2-1; V: TRBV27; DNA: TGTGCCAGCTCTTCCCCCGGGCGGGGGGGTTACAATGAGCAGTTCTTC; CDR3: CASSSPGRGGYNEQFF
size: many; D: TRBD1; J: TRBJ2-7; V: TRBV7-2; DNA: TGTGCCAGCACCCGACAGGGAAGCTCCTACGAGCAGTACTTC; CDR3: CASTRQGSSYEQYF
size: many; D: TRBD2; J: TRBJ2-4; V: TRBV7-2; DNA: TGTGCCAGCAGCGCGCTAGCGGGGGGGCCCAACATTCAGTACTTC; CDR3: CASSALAGGPNIQYF
size: few; D: -; J: TRBJ1-5; V: TRBV5-1; DNA: TGCGCCAGCAGCGAAAACAATGATCAGCCCCAGCATTTT; CDR3: CASSENNDQPQHF
size: many; D: -; J: TRBJ1-2; V: TRBV30; DNA: TGTGCCTGGAGTACAGAAACCTCGACTAACTATGGCTACACCTTC; CDR3: CAWSTETSTNYGYTF
size: few; D: -; J: TRBJ1-3; V: TRBV9; DNA: TGTGCCAGCAGCGGACTGCTGGGGGGTGGAAACACCATATATTTT; CDR3: CASSGLLGGGNTIYF
size: many; D: -; J: TRBJ2-3; V: TRBV5-1; DNA: TGCGCCAGCAGCTTGGATGGGCAGCCGCAGTATTTT; CDR3: CASSLDGQPQYF
size: many; D: -; J: TRBJ2-1; V: TRBV20-1; DNA: TGCAGTGCTACGACTCCGTTGGAGCAGTTCTTC; CDR3: CSATTPLEQFF
size: -; D: TRBD2; J: TRBJ2-5; V: TRBV12-3/TRBV12-4; DNA: TGTGCCAGCAGTCGCGGGGGAGCAGAGACCCAGTACTTC; CDR3: CASSRGGAETQYF
size: -; D: -; J: TRBJ1-6; V: TRBV4-1; DNA: TGCGCCAGCAGCCAAAACGCCCGGGATTCCTTTAATTCACCCCTCCACTTT; CDR3: CASSQNARDSFNSPLHF
size: -; D: TRBD2; J: TRBJ2-5; V: TRBV7-2; DNA: TGTGCCAGCAGCCGAGGGTCGGGGGGGGCTGATGAGACCCGGTACTTC; CDR3: CASSRGSGGADETRYF
size: many; D: TRBD2; J: TRBJ2-7; V: TRBV4-1; DNA: TGCGCCAGCAGCCAGGTAGCGGGGGGGAACTCCTACGAGCAGTACTTC; CDR3: CASSQVAGGNSYEQYF
size: many; D: -; J: TRBJ2-3; V: TRBV20-1; DNA: TGCAGTGCTACCCCAGACCGAACAGGGAGGTCGAGCACAGATACGCAGTATTTT; CDR3: CSATPDRTGRSSTDTQYF
size: many; D: TRBD1; J: TRBJ1-5; V: TRBV10-3; DNA: TGTGCCATCAGTGACCGACAGGGGTCGGGCAATCAGCCCCAGCATTTT; CDR3: CAISDRQGSGNQPQHF
size: many; D: TRBD2; J: TRBJ2-3; V: TRBV7-2; DNA: TGTGCCAGCAGCTTAAGTAGCGGGGGGATGGGGGGGACGCAGTATTTT; CDR3: CASSLSSGGMGGTQYF
size: -; D: -; J: TRBJ1-1; V: TRBV29-1; DNA: TGCACCGCCAGGTCGGGGGGCACTGAAGCTTTCTTT; CDR3: CTARSGGTEAFF
size: -; D: TRBD2; J: TRBJ2-1; V: TRBV7-9; DNA: TGTGCCAGCAGCTTTAGCGGGGGCACATACAATGAGCAGTTCTTC; CDR3: CASSFSGGTYNEQFF
size: few; D: -; J: TRBJ1-3; V: TRBV7-6; DNA: TGTGCCAGCGCCTCACCGGTGAGGGCTACTGGAAACACCATATATTTT; CDR3: CASASPVRATGNTIYF
size: many; D: -; J: TRBJ2-5; V: TRBV5-6; DNA: TGTGCCAGCAGCTTGACCGGGGTTGAGACCCAGTACTTC; CDR3: CASSLTGVETQYF
size: many; D: -; J: TRBJ2-7; V: TRBV12-3/TRBV12-4; DNA: TGTGCCAGCGCCGGGACCTACGAGCAGTACTTC; CDR3: CASAGTYEQYF
size: -; D: TRBD2; J: TRBJ2-5; V: TRBV29-1; DNA: TGCAGCGTTGTCCCTAGCGGCCAAGAGACCCAGTACTTC; CDR3: CSVVPSGQETQYF
size: few; D: TRBD2; J: TRBJ2-5; V: TRBV7-2; DNA: TGTGCCAGCAGCTTAGTTTTAGCGGGGGGGCAAGAGACCCAGTACTTC; CDR3: CASSLVLAGGQETQYF
size: many; D: TRBD2; J: TRBJ2-7; V: TRBV5-6; DNA: TGTGCCAGCAGCTTGGCCGGCGGGGGGGAATTCGGCGAGCAGTACTTC; CDR3: CASSLAGGGEFGEQYF
size: -; D: -; J: TRBJ1-1; V: TRBV20-1; DNA: TGCAGTGCACAGGACATCGGGAACACTGAAGCTTTCTTT; CDR3: CSAQDIGNTEAFF
size: many; D: -; J: TRBJ2-7; V: TRBV7-2; DNA: TGTGCCAGCAGCTTAATCCCCCTCGGTGGCGGCGAGCAGTACTTC; CDR3: CASSLIPLGGGEQYF
size: -; D: -; J: TRBJ1-2; V: TRBV19; DNA: TGTGCCAGTAGTATAGTCAGGCAAGCAGGGGAGAATGGCTACACCTTC; CDR3: CASSIVRQAGENGYTF
size: many; D: TRBD2; J: TRBJ2-1; V: TRBV5-1; DNA: TGCGCCAGCAGCCCCTCTAGCGGCAGTGAGCAGTTCTTC; CDR3: CASSPSSGSEQFF
size: many; D: -; J: TRBJ2-7; V: TRBV28; DNA: TGTGCCAGCAGTGTGGCTAAGATTTCCTACGAGCAGTACTTC; CDR3: CASSVAKISYEQYF
size: many; D: TRBD2; J: TRBJ2-3; V: TRBV29-1; DNA: TGCAGCGTTGAAGGGGTTGTTCGTACTAGCGGGGGGGCTAGCACAGATACGCAGTATTTT; CDR3: CSVEGVVRTSGGASTDTQYF
size: -; D: TRBD2; J: TRBJ2-3; V: TRBV18; DNA: TGTGCCAGCTCCTCCCTAGCGGGAGATGAGGGTACGCAGTATTTT; CDR3: CASSSLAGDEGTQYF
size: many; D: TRBD2; J: TRBJ2-1; V: TRBV6-2/TRBV6-3; DNA: TGTGCCAGCAGTGCGACTAGCGGGTTTTACAATGAGCAGTTCTTC; CDR3: CASSATSGFYNEQFF
size: -; D: TRBD2; J: TRBJ2-3; V: TRBV30; DNA: TGTGCCTGGAGGATTGGGACTAGCTCCCCCACAGATACGCAGTATTTT; CDR3: CAWRIGTSSPTDTQYF
size: -; D: -; J: TRBJ2-2; V: TRBV12-3/TRBV12-4; DNA: -; CDR3: CASSLAVIAVELFFFF
size: many; D: TRBD1; J: TRBJ1-2; V: TRBV20-1; DNA: TGCAGTGCTAGGGGGACAGGGGGCGGATATGGCTACACCTTC; CDR3: CSARGTGGGYGYTF
size: few; D: -; J: TRBJ1-1; V: TRBV28; DNA: TGTGCCAGCAGTTCACCACGCCGCCAGGGATCTACTGAAGCTTTCTTT; CDR3: CASSSPRRQGSTEAFF
size: -; D: TRBD1; J: TRBJ1-5; V: TRBV28; DNA: TGTGCCAGCAGCAGGGCAGCAGGGGGGAATCAGCCCCAGCATTTT; CDR3: CASSRAAGGNQPQHF
size: few; D: -; J: TRBJ2-3; V: TRBV5-6; DNA: TGTGCCAGCAGCTTGGGGCTCCACCGGTCAGATACGCAGTATTTT; CDR3: CASSLGLHRSDTQYF
size: many; D: -; J: TRBJ1-3; V: TRBV6-5; DNA: TGTGCCAGCAGTACAGGGTCTTCTGGAAACACCATATATTTT; CDR3: CASSTGSSGNTIYF
size: many; D: TRBD1; J: TRBJ2-6; V: TRBV6-2/TRBV6-3; DNA: TGTGCCAGCAGTTACCGACAGGGGACCTCTGGGGCCAACGTCCTGACTTTC; CDR3: CASSYRQGTSGANVLTF
size: many; D: TRBD1; J: TRBJ2-1; V: TRBV6-5; DNA: TGTGCCAGCAGACCCTCAGGACAGGGCACCTACAATGAGCAGTTCTTC; CDR3: CASRPSGQGTYNEQFF
size: many; D: -; J: TRBJ1-3; V: TRBV20-1; DNA: TGCAGTGCTAGTTCAGGGGTTGGAAACACCATATATTTT; CDR3: CSASSGVGNTIYF
size: -; D: -; J: TRBJ2-7; V: TRBV5-1; DNA: TGCGCCAGCAGCTTCTCCCCCGGGGAAGGCTCCTACGAGCAGTACTTC; CDR3: CASSFSPGEGSYEQYF
size: many; D: TRBD1; J: TRBJ2-1; V: TRBV6-5; DNA: TGTGCCAGCCGACAGGGAGCCTACAATGAGCAGTTCTTC; CDR3: CASRQGAYNEQFF
size: many; D: TRBD1; J: TRBJ2-5; V: TRBV24-1; DNA: TGTGCCACCAGTGGAACCGGGACAGGGAACCAAGAGACCCAGTACTTC; CDR3: CATSGTGTGNQETQYF
size: -; D: -; J: TRBJ1-1; V: TRBV12-3/TRBV12-4; DNA: TGTGCCAGCAGTCCATTATGGGATGGGCCGGTGAACACTGAAGCTTTCTTT; CDR3: CASSPLWDGPVNTEAFF
size: many; D: -; J: TRBJ2-7; V: TRBV4-3; DNA: TGCGCCAGCAGCCCGAGAGGGGGGGGCTACGAGCAGTACTTC; CDR3: CASSPRGGGYEQYF
size: many; D: TRBD1; J: TRBJ2-3; V: TRBV29-1; DNA: TGCAGCGTTGGAGAGGGGGCCTGGTCAGATACGCAGTATTTT; CDR3: CSVGEGAWSDTQYF
size: many; D: -; J: TRBJ2-3; V: TRBV7-9; DNA: TGTGCCAGCAGTCCGAAGACCAGGGTTTCAGATACGCAGTATTTT; CDR3: CASSPKTRVSDTQYF
size: many; D: TRBD1; J: TRBJ1-2; V: TRBV5-6; DNA: TGTGCCAGCAGCACCAGACAGGGTGATGGCTACACCTTC; CDR3: CASSTRQGDGYTF